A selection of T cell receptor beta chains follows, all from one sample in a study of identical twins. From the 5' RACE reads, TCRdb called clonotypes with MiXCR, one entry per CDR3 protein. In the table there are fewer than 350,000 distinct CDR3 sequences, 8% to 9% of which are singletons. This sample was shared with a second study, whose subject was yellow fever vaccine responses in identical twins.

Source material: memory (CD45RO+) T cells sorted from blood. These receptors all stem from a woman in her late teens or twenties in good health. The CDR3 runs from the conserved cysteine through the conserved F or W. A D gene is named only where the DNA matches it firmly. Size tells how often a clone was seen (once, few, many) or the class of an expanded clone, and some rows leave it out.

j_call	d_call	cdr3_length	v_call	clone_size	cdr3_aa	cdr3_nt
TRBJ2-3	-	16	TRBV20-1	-	CSATPAAVSSTDTQYF	TGCAGTGCCACCCCCGCGGCGGTCTCTAGCACAGATACGCAGTATTTT
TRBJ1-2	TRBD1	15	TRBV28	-	CASSLVGQGFYGYTF	TGTGCCAGCAGTTTAGTGGGACAGGGGTTCTATGGCTACACCTTC
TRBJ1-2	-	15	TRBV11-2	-	CASSLAPGPNYGYTF	TGTGCCAGCAGCTTAGCGCCGGGGCCTAACTATGGCTACACCTTC
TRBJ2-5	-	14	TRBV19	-	CASSMMDRPETQYF	TGTGCCAGTAGTATGATGGACAGACCAGAGACCCAGTACTTC
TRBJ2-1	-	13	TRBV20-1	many	CSAFPGQYNEQFF	TGCAGTGCTTTTCCTGGACAGTACAATGAGCAGTTCTTC
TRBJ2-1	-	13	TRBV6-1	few	CASCQSGAGEQFF	TGTGCCAGCTGCCAATCGGGGGCCGGTGAGCAGTTCTTC
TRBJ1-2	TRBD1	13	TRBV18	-	CASSPQTGDGYTF	TGTGCCAGCTCACCACAGACAGGGGATGGCTACACCTTC
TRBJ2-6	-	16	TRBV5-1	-	CASSWGAFSGANVLTF	TGCGCCAGCAGCTGGGGGGCCTTCTCTGGGGCCAACGTCCTGACTTTC
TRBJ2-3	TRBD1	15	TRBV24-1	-	CATSDPTGGPDTQYF	TGTGCCACCAGTGATCCGACAGGGGGCCCAGATACGCAGTATTTT
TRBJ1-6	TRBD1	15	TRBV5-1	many	CASSSTTGFPSPLHF	TGCGCCAGCAGCTCCACGACAGGGTTTCCTTCACCCCTCCACTTT
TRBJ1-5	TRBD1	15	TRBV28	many	CASSTGGGGNQPQHF	TGTGCCAGCAGTACAGGGGGTGGCGGCAATCAGCCCCAGCATTTT
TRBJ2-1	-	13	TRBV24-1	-	CATTCGSYNEQFF	TGTGCCACGACTTGCGGCTCCTACAATGAGCAGTTCTTC
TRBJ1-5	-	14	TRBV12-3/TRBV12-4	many	CASTTQGSNQPQHF	TGTGCCAGCACCACTCAGGGGAGCAATCAGCCCCAGCATTTT
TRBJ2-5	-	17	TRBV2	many	CASLLRLFSGGGETQYF	TGTGCCAGCCTCCTTAGATTATTTAGCGGAGGAGGGGAGACCCAGTACTTC
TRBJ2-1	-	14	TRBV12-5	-	CASGSTTGNNEQFF	TGTGCTAGTGGTTCAACGACAGGAAACAATGAGCAGTTCTTC
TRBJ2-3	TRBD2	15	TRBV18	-	CASSISGGPTDTQYF	TGTGCCAGCTCAATTTCGGGAGGGCCCACAGATACGCAGTATTTT
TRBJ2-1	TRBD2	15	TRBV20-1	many	CSARRLAGVANEQFF	TGCAGTGCTAGGCGGCTAGCGGGAGTAGCGAATGAGCAGTTCTTC
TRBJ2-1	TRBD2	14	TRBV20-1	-	CSARATSDYNEQFF	TGCAGTGCTAGAGCCACTAGCGATTACAATGAGCAGTTCTTC
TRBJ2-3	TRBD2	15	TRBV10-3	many	CAISESEGLALRQYF	TGTGCCATCAGTGAGTCGGAAGGACTAGCTTTGAGGCAGTATTTT
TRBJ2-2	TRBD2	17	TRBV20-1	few	CSASPLGAGANTGELFF	TGCAGTGCTAGCCCCCTAGGGGCGGGAGCGAACACCGGGGAGCTGTTTTTT
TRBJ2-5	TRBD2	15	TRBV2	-	CASGHPGLAGETQYF	TGTGCCAGCGGACATCCGGGACTAGCCGGGGAGACCCAGTACTTC
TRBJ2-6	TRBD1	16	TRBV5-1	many	CASSLSGGSGANVLTF	TGCGCCAGCAGCTTATCAGGGGGCTCTGGGGCCAACGTCCTGACTTTC
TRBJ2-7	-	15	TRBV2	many	CASSASNVYSYEQYF	TGTGCCAGCAGTGCATCGAATGTCTACTCCTACGAGCAGTACTTC
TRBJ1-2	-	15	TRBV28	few	CASRPGTTGNYGYTF	TGTGCCAGCAGGCCCGGGACAACCGGGAACTATGGCTACACCTTC
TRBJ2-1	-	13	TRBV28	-	CASSFGFFNEQFF	TGTGCCAGCAGTTTCGGGTTCTTCAATGAGCAGTTCTTC
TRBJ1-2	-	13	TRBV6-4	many	CASSEEGNHGYTF	TGTGCCAGCAGTGAAGAGGGGAATCATGGCTACACCTTC
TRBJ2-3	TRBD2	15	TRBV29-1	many	CSVGGTSRSTDTQYF	TGCAGCGTCGGCGGGACTAGTCGCAGCACAGATACGCAGTATTTT
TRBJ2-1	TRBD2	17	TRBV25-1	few	CASSESGREVSYNEQFF	TGTGCCAGCAGTGAATCCGGGCGGGAGGTTTCCTACAATGAGCAGTTCTTC
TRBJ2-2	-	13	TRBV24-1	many	CATSQGNTGELFF	TGTGCCACCAGCCAGGGGAACACCGGGGAGCTGTTTTTT
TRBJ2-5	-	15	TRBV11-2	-	CASSLGRGGQETQYF	TGTGCCAGCAGCTTAGGCAGGGGGGGCCAAGAGACCCAGTACTTC
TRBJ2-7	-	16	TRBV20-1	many	CSARDGEGASPYEQYF	TGCAGTGCTAGAGATGGAGAGGGAGCCTCGCCCTACGAGCAGTACTTC
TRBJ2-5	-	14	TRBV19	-	CASSIDRVQETQYF	TGTGCCAGTAGTATCGACCGGGTGCAAGAGACCCAGTACTTC
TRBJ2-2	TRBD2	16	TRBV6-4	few	CASSDSAGGPTGELFF	TGTGCCAGCAGTGACTCTGCGGGAGGTCCTACCGGGGAGCTGTTTTTT
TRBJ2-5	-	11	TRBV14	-	CASSQVVTQYF	TGTGCCAGCAGCCAAGTTGTGACCCAGTACTTC
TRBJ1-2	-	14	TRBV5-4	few	CASRRTGALDGYTF	TGTGCCAGCAGACGCACCGGGGCCCTGGATGGCTACACCTTC
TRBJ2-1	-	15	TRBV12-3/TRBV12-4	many	CASSPQGGVYNEQFF	TGTGCCAGCAGCCCTCAGGGGGGGGTCTACAATGAGCAGTTCTTC
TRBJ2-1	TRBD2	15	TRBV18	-	CASSPLAGGNNEQFF	TGTGCCAGCTCACCATTAGCGGGAGGGAACAATGAGCAGTTCTTC
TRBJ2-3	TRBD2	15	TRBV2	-	CASSPLAENTDTQYF	TGTGCCAGCAGTCCACTAGCGGAGAACACAGATACGCAGTATTTT
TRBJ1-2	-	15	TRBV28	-	CASSLGGPTNYGYTF	TGTGCCAGCAGTTTGGGGGGGCCCACTAACTATGGCTACACCTTC
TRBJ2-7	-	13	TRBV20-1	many	CSAQPPALYEQYF	TGCAGTGCTCAACCGCCGGCTCTCTACGAGCAGTACTTC
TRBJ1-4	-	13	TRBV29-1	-	CSVYSPLNEKLFF	TGCAGCGTTTACAGCCCCCTTAATGAAAAACTGTTTTTT
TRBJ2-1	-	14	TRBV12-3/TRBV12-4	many	CASSNSLVVYEQFF	TGTGCCAGCAGTAACAGTTTAGTTGTCTATGAGCAGTTCTTC
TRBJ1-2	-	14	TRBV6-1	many	CASRPPGSNYGYTF	TGTGCCAGCAGACCCCCGGGAAGTAACTATGGCTACACCTTC
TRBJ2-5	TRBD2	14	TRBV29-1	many	CSVEESPGGGTQYF	TGCAGCGTTGAAGAAAGTCCTGGCGGGGGAACCCAGTACTTC
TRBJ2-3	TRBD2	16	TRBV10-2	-	CASSDPGGSGGLAQYF	TGCGCCAGCAGTGACCCGGGGGGTAGCGGGGGGCTGGCGCAGTATTTT
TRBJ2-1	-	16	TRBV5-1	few	CASSSSGAGLYNEQFF	TGCGCCAGCAGCTCGTCGGGAGCGGGTCTCTACAATGAGCAGTTCTTC
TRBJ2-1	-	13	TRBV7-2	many	CASSAEGPLEQFF	TGTGCCAGCAGCGCTGAGGGCCCTCTTGAGCAGTTCTTC
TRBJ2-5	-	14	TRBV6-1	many	CASSEEGHTKTQYF	TGTGCCAGCAGTGAGGAGGGACACACAAAGACCCAGTACTTC
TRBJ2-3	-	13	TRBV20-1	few	CSAVGGVEGTQYF	TGCAGTGCTGTAGGCGGGGTAGAGGGTACGCAGTATTTT